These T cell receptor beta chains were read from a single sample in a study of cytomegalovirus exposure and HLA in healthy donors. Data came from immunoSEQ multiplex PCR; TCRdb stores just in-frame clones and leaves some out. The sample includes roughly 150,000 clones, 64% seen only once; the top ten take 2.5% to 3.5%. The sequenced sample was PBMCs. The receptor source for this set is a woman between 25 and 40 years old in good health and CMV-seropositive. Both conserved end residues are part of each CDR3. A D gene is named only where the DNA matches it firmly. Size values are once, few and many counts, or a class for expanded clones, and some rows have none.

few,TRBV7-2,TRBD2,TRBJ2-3,CASSPKGLAPTDTQYF,TGTGCCAGCAGCCCAAAAGGACTAGCTCCGACAGATACGCAGTATTTT
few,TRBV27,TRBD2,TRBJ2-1,CASSLLTWGRGGMHHEGDEQFF,TGTGCCAGCAGTTTATTAACCTGGGGGCGGGGGGGAATGCATCATGAGGGAGATGAGCAGTTCTTC
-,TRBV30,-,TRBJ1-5,CAWNFGSGQPQHF,TGTGCCTGGAATTTTGGGTCAGGACAGCCCCAGCATTTT
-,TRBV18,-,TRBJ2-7,CASSAANQNEGGEQYF,TGTGCCAGCTCAGCGGCGAACCAAAATGAGGGAGGAGAGCAGTACTTC
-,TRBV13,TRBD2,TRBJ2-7,CASSSKTSLGYEQYF,TGTGCCAGCAGCTCCAAGACTAGCCTTGGATACGAGCAGTACTTC
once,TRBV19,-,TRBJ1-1,CASSIGGVTEAFF,TGTGCCAGTAGTATCGGCGGGGTCACTGAAGCTTTCTTT
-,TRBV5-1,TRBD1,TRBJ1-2,CASTTGTGSYGYTF,TGCGCCAGCACCACAGGGACAGGGTCCTATGGCTACACCTTC
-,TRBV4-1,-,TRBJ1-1,CASSQDRGRMNTEAFF,TGCGCCAGCAGCCAAGATCGAGGGAGAATGAACACTGAAGCTTTCTTT
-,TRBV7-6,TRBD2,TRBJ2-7,CASSADFSGGAYEQYF,TGTGCCAGCAGCGCCGACTTTAGCGGGGGGGCTTACGAGCAGTACTTC
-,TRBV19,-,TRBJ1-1,CASSPNGGWNTEAFF,TGTGCCAGTAGTCCTAATGGGGGGTGGAACACTGAAGCTTTCTTT
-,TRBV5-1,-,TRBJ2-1,CASSVRGFNEQFF,TGCGCCAGCAGCGTCAGGGGTTTCAATGAGCAGTTCTTC
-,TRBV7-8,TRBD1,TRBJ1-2,CASTDQARGRFNYGYTF,TGTGCCAGCACCGATCAGGCCAGGGGGCGTTTTAACTATGGCTACACCTTC
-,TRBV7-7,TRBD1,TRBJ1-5,CASSQGAREGNQPQHF,TGTGCTAGCAGCCAGGGGGCCAGGGAGGGCAATCAGCCCCAGCATTTT
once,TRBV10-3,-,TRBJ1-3,CAGRDSSGNTIYF,TGTGCCGGCAGGGATAGCTCTGGAAACACCATATATTTT
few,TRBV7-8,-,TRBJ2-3,CASSLARARADTQYF,TGTGCCAGCAGCTTAGCGCGGGCAAGGGCAGATACGCAGTATTTT
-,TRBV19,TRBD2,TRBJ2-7,CASSIQSGALSYEQYF,TGTGCCAGTAGTATTCAAAGCGGGGCACTTTCCTACGAGCAGTACTTC
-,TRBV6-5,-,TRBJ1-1,CASSYSNFFREAFF,TGTGCCAGCAGTTACTCGAACTTTTTCCGGGAAGCTTTCTTT
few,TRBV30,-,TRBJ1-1,CAWSSSSEAFF,TGTGCCTGGAGTAGTTCGAGTGAAGCTTTCTTT
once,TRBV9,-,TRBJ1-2,CASSPQLGRGADGYTF,TGTGCCAGCAGCCCCCAATTAGGTCGGGGGGCTGATGGCTACACCTTC
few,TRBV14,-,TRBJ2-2,CASSQDGTPNTGELFF,TGTGCCAGCAGCCAAGACGGTACTCCGAACACCGGGGAGCTGTTTTTT
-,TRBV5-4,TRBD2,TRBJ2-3,CASSPSLLAAPDTQYF,TGTGCCAGCAGCCCGTCCTTACTAGCGGCCCCAGATACGCAGTATTTT
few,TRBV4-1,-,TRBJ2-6,CASSLRHTGANDLTF,TGCGCCAGCAGCCTCAGACACACTGGGGCCAACGACCTGACTTTC
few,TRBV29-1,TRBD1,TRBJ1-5,CSVEAGTGLSNQPQHF,TGCAGCGTTGAGGCTGGGACAGGACTCAGCAATCAGCCCCAGCATTTT
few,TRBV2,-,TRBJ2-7,CATLGGTQGEQYF,TGTGCCACCCTAGGGGGAACCCAGGGGGAGCAGTACTTC
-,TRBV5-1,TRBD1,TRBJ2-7,CASRATGTAGDEQYF,TGCGCCAGCAGAGCCACCGGGACAGCAGGAGACGAGCAGTACTTC